The next 27 T cell receptor beta chains were all read from a single sample in a study of blood T cell repertoires in COVID-19. Method: immunoSEQ multiplex PCR; TCRdb's copy keeps in-frame clones and lacks some. The sample comprises more than 150,000 clones, 84% of which are singletons, and 11% to 15% rests with the top ten. Sequencing was done on a sample of peripheral blood. The receptors come from a man between 18 and 35 years old with active or convalescent COVID-19.

V gene TRBV11-2 combines with J gene TRBJ1-6, with D unclear. V was clipped by 6 bases and J by 14 bases, with 17 bases between them. CDR1 is SGHAT and CDR2 is FQNNGV in the germline V gene. CDR3 length: 13 amino acids. The CDR3 sequence is CASRTRESGSLHF. DNA for the CDR3: TGTGCCAGCAGAACCCGGGAGTCAGGTTCCCTCCACTTT.

The J gene is TRBJ2-6, the V gene TRBV28, with TRBD1 matching 9 bases. CDR1 is MDHEN, CDR2 SYDVKM, per germline. CDR3 length: 17 residues. V lost 0 bases, J lost 0 bases, and 0 bases stayed unmatched. The CDR3 bases are TGTGCCAGCAGTTTATGGGGACAGGGCTCTGGGGCCAACGTCCTGACTTTC. This translates into CASSLWGQGSGANVLTF.

V and J are TRBV7-9 and TRBJ2-7; a weak D match, TRBD1 (5 bases). Between the trimmed V and J ends, which lost 3 bases and 3 bases, there was a span of 9 bases. CDR3 size: 13 residues. CDR1 is SEHNR, CDR2 FQNEAQ, per germline (reference sequence). The CDR3 reads CASSFRVNYEQYF. As DNA, the CDR3 is TGTGCCAGCAGCTTCAGGGTAAACTACGAGCAGTACTTC.

The chain has TRBV14 and TRBJ1-2; D ambiguous. CDR3 size: 13 residues. Germline V gene sequence: CDR1 SGHDN, CDR2 FVKESK. V was trimmed by 0 bases and J by 2 bases, leaving 4 bases between them. CDR3 nucleotide sequence: TGTGCCAGCAGCCAAGAACAGAACTATGGCTACACCTTC. Residues: CASSQEQNYGYTF.

The rearrangement joins TRBV19 to TRBJ2-1; 8 bases map to TRBD2. CDR1 and CDR2 (germline): LNHDA, SQIVND (reference sequence). The V and J ends lost 6 bases and 1 base, in that order; junction bases with no gene match: 5. The CDR3 totals 15 residues. CDR3 region: CASRITSGSYNEQFF. The CDR3 DNA is TGTGCCAGTAGGATAACTAGCGGATCCTACAATGAGCAGTTCTTC.

The chain carries TRBV5-1 and TRBJ2-3; 9 nucleotides agree with TRBD2. Looked up from germline, CDR1 is SGHRS and CDR2 is YFSETQ. V lost 0 bases and J lost 7; bases outside the gene matches: 6. CDR3 length equals 15 residues. The CDR3 bases are TGCGCCAGCAGCTTGGAAGGGACTAGCCCCAATACGCAGTATTTT. It encodes CASSLEGTSPNTQYF.

The J gene is TRBJ1-5, the V gene TRBV7-9; TRBD1 matches at 7 bases. The trim removed 3 bases at V and 5 bases at J, leaving 13 bases unmatched. This CDR3 has 17 residues. Germline values: CDR1 SEHNR, CDR2 FQNEAQ (reference sequence). CDR3 coding DNA: TGTGCCAGCAGCTTCGGTTTACACGGGACAGTCCATCAGCCCCAGCATTTT. Its protein is CASSFGLHGTVHQPQHF.

The CDR3 here is CAISEEVAGLEETQYF. CDR3 DNA sequence: TGTGCCATCAGTGAGGAAGTCGCGGGACTAGAAGAGACCCAGTACTTC. The V and J genes are TRBV10-3 and TRBJ2-5; 8 bases agree with TRBD2. V shed 2 bases and J 3 bases; nucleotides not matched to a gene: 8. This CDR3 contains 16 residues. In germline, CDR1 is ENHRY, CDR2 SYGVKD.

This clone was recorded a few times. This rearrangement joins TRBV25-1 to TRBJ1-3, with 8 bases fitting TRBD1. Germline V gene sequence: CDR1 MGHDK, CDR2 SYGVNS. The CDR3 is 15 amino acids. J was trimmed by 7 bases and V by 6 bases; bases with no gene match: 11. CDR3 sequence: CASRPNDRGGNTIYF. CDR3 in DNA: TGTGCCAGCAGACCCAACGACAGGGGAGGGAACACCATATATTTT. Full variable domain (missing parts from reference TRBV25-1 and TRBJ1-3): EADIYQTPRYLVIGTGKKITLECSQTMGHDKMYWYQQDPGMELHLIHYSYGVNSTEKGDLSSESTVSRIRTEHFPLTLESARPSHTSQYLCASRPNDRGGNTIYFGEGSWLTVV.

The V and J genes are TRBV7-2 and TRBJ2-7; the D gene is possibly TRBD1 (6 bases). Germline V gene lookup returns CDR1 SGHTA and CDR2 FQGNSA. Trimming shortened V by 1 base and J by 1 base, and 11 bases separated the two germline ends. The length of the CDR3 is 15 residues. The CDR3 DNA is TGTGCCAGCAGCTTAGTGGGACAACTATCCTACGAGCAGTACTTC. It yields the protein CASSLVGQLSYEQYF.

The gene calls are TRBV6-1 and TRBJ2-5; 8 bases map to TRBD1. V lost 0 bases and J lost 4; bases outside the gene matches: 4. The CDR3 totals 15 residues. Germline CDR1 reads MNHNS; CDR2 reads SASEGT. In DNA, the CDR3 is TGTGCCAGCAGTGAAGCCCGACAGGGGAGAGAGACCCAGTACTTC. As protein: CASSEARQGRETQYF.

This chain connects TRBV2 to TRBJ1-1; TRBD1 matches at 10 bases. After removal of 3 bases from V and 10 bases from J, the junction contained 5 bases not matched to a gene. Germline V lookup: CDR1 SNHLY, CDR2 FYNNEI. The CDR3 sequence is 13 residues long. CDR3 DNA sequence: TGTGCCAGCAGTGACGGGACAGGGGCTCGAGCTTTCTTT. The encoded protein is CASSDGTGARAFF.

This clone was detected once. The chain recombines TRBV4-1 with TRBJ1-5; 9 bases align to TRBD1. Trimming removed 2 bases from V and 4 bases from J; junction bases left unmatched: 18. This CDR3 is 20 amino acids long. CDR1 and CDR2 (germline): MGHRA, YSYEKL. The chain's CDR3 is CASSQRAPGQGISKNQPQHF. The CDR3 nucleotides are TGCGCCAGCAGCCAAAGAGCACCGGGACAGGGAATTTCCAAGAATCAGCCCCAGCATTTT.

This clone was seen a few times. The chain employs TRBV23-1 and TRBJ2-2, with a possible D match to TRBD2 (6 bases). TRBV23-1 is filed as an ORF, its function uncertain. Trimming stripped 0 bases from V and 7 bases from J, with 12 bases between. The length of the CDR3 is 15 residues. CDR3 residues: CASSQSASGYGELFF. The CDR3 coding sequence is TGCGCCAGCAGTCAATCGGCCAGCGGGTACGGGGAGCTGTTTTTT.

The chain combines TRBV5-1 with TRBJ2-1, with TRBD2 matching 9 bases. The CDR3 is made up of 17 amino acids. V shed 4 bases, J shed 4 bases, and the junction held 12 bases outside the gene matches. The germline CDR1 and CDR2 sequences are SGHRS and YFSETQ. In DNA form, the CDR3 reads TGCGCCAGCAGCCCCCTTAATAGCGGGAGTGTGTACAATGAGCAGTTCTTC. This codes for CASSPLNSGSVYNEQFF.

The chain carries TRBV2 and TRBJ2-5; D is possibly TRBD2 (7 bases). V lost 10 bases and J lost 1, with 13 bases in between. Germline CDR1 reads SNHLY; CDR2 reads FYNNEI. CDR3 length: 13 residues. In nucleotides, the CDR3 is TGTGCCACCAAGGGGGGGGTCCAAGAGACCCAGTACTTC. This codes for CATKGGVQETQYF.

Here the CDR3 DNA reads TGTGCCAGCAGTCGACTAGCGGGACCCTTAAATGAGCAGTTCTTC. Its translation is CASSRLAGPLNEQFF. This chain connects TRBV7-2 to TRBJ2-1; 11 nucleotides match TRBD2. Germline values: CDR1 SGHTA, CDR2 FQGNSA. V lost 6 bases, J lost 7 bases, and 8 bases stayed unmatched. This CDR3 comprises 15 residues.

The chain is built from TRBV5-1 and TRBJ1-1; D gene unclear. The CDR3 length is 13 residues. CDR1 is SGHRS and CDR2 is YFSETQ in the germline V gene. V was pared by 4 bases and J by 0 bases, with 7 bases between. Here the CDR3 reads CASSAAVNTEAFF. The CDR3 nucleotides are TGCGCCAGCAGCGCGGCGGTGAACACTGAAGCTTTCTTT.

In this sample, this clone turned up once. The V call is TRBV10-3, the J call TRBJ2-7; 12 positions agree with TRBD2. Germline loops: CDR1 ENHRY, CDR2 SYGVKD. The V segment lost 6 bases and the J segment 0 bases; nucleotides outside the gene matches: 12. The CDR3 runs 18 residues. The CDR3 spells CAIRAGLAGSIVSYEQYF. The CDR3 DNA reads as TGTGCCATCAGGGCCGGACTAGCGGGAAGCATCGTCTCCTACGAGCAGTACTTC.

The gene calls are TRBV18 and TRBJ2-3; D ambiguous. Germline V CDR1 and CDR2: KGHSH, LQKENI. The CDR3 sequence is 15 residues long. V was trimmed by 4 bases and J by 0 bases, leaving 11 bases between them. The CDR3 sequence: CASSLVGRSTDTQYF. CDR3 DNA: TGTGCCAGCTCACTGGTGGGCAGGAGCACAGATACGCAGTATTTT.

The chain uses TRBV15 and TRBJ1-5; 7 nucleotides agree with TRBD1. This CDR3 spans 16 amino acids. Germline V CDR1 and CDR2: LNHNV, YYDKDF (reference sequence). J gave up 2 bases and V 2 bases, and 6 bases lay outside the gene matches. The CDR3 here is CATSRKTGVGNQPQHF. The CDR3 DNA follows: TGTGCCACCAGCAGAAAAACAGGGGTTGGCAATCAGCCCCAGCATTTT.

DNA for the CDR3: TGTGCCAGCAGTACCACGAGGGACAGGGTAGTTTCTGGGGCAGATACGCAGTATTTT. Its translation is CASSTTRDRVVSGADTQYF. V gene TRBV27 combines with J gene TRBJ2-3, with TRBD1 identical over 9 bases. The CDR3 is 19 residues long. With V trimmed by 5 bases and J by 4 bases, 19 bases remained unmatched. Germline V gene lookup returns CDR1 MNHEY and CDR2 SMNVEV (reference sequence).

This sequence joins TRBV2 and TRBJ2-5; the match to TRBD2 covers 13 bases. J gave up 6 bases and V 2 bases, and 21 bases lay outside the gene matches. This CDR3 has 21 residues. Germline CDR1 SNHLY, CDR2 FYNNEI. DNA for the CDR3: TGTGCCAGCAGTGAAAGGGGGGACGGGGGCTATGGACTAGCGGGAGAGCAGACCCAGTACTTC. This translates into CASSERGDGGYGLAGEQTQYF.

The chain combines TRBV15 with TRBJ1-1, with 10 bases fitting TRBD1. Trimming took 0 bases from V and 10 from J; bases not matched to a gene: 5. The germline gives CDR1 LNHNV, CDR2 YYDKDF (reference sequence). CDR3 length equals 14 residues. CDR3 sequence: CATSRDTTGGTAFF. Written as DNA, the CDR3 is TGTGCCACCAGCAGAGATACGACAGGGGGCACAGCTTTCTTT.

J is TRBJ1-3 and V is TRBV7-8; D is possibly TRBD1 (5 bases). Trimming cost V 5 bases and J 0 bases, with 17 bases left between them. Looked up from germline, CDR1 is SGHVS and CDR2 is FQNEAQ. The CDR3 length is 17 residues. CDR3 sequence: CASSVRGTSNSGNTIYF. DNA of the CDR3: TGTGCCAGCAGCGTACGCGGGACCAGCAACTCTGGAAACACCATATATTTT. Full variable domain (remainder filled in from reference TRBV7-8 and TRBJ1-3): GAGVSQSPRYKVAKRGQDVALRCDPISGHVSLFWYQQALGQGPEFLTYFQNEAQLDKSGLPSDRFFAERPEGSVSTLKIQRTQQEDSAVYLCASSVRGTSNSGNTIYFGEGSWLTVV.

This clone showed up just a few times. This chain links TRBV18 with TRBJ1-5, with TRBD1 identical over 7 bases. Per germline, CDR1 KGHSH and CDR2 LQKENI. The ends lost 6 bases at V and 4 bases at J; junction bases unmatched: 9. The CDR3 loop spans 15 amino acids. The CDR3 loop reads CASSQETGFNQPQHF. In DNA form, the CDR3 reads TGTGCCAGCTCCCAAGAGACAGGGTTTAATCAGCCCCAGCATTTT.

This clone was detected once. The chain uses TRBV19 and TRBJ2-7; perhaps TRBD1 as D (6 bases). The CDR3 runs 14 residues. V was pared by 3 bases and J by 0 bases, with 9 bases between. From germline, CDR1 is LNHDA and CDR2 SQIVND (reference sequence). As DNA, the CDR3 is TGTGCCAGTAGTATTCCAGGGGTCTCCTACGAGCAGTACTTC. Its translation: CASSIPGVSYEQYF.